This is a list of T cell receptor beta chains from one sample in a study of vaccination and CD4 T cells after COVID-19. Antigens of these TCRs are unknown. TCRdb independently ran MiXCR on the PCR reads; one entry per CDR3 protein. The table includes approximately 24,000 distinct CDR3 sequences, around three fifths detected once. The source material was CD4+ T cells from blood, cultured in vitro. The source of these receptors is a human donor who had recovered from COVID-19. CDR3s include the opening cysteine and the closing phenylalanine or tryptophan. Each record gives: J gene, clone size, D gene, CDR3 length, V gene, CDR3 DNA, CDR3 protein. The D gene is left open where the match is weak. For some rows the clone size is stated as once, few or many, or as a class when expanded; others skip it.

>TRBJ1-4|.|TRBD1|14|TRBV19
TGTGCCAGTGTGACCGGGACAGCGGCGGCTAATTTGATTTTT
CASVTGTAAANLIF
>TRBJ2-5|.|TRBD1|16|TRBV28
TGTGCCAGCAGTCGATCTGGGACAGGGGGCCAAGAGACCCAGTACTTC
CASSRSGTGGQETQYF
>TRBJ1-6|.|.|14|TRBV9
TGTGCCAGCAGCGTACGACAAGCCAATTCACCCCTCCACTTT
CASSVRQANSPLHF
>TRBJ2-2|.|.|12|TRBV10-1
TGCGCCAGCAACCCTGGGGCCGGGGAGCTGTTTTTT
CASNPGAGELFF
>TRBJ2-3|.|.|16|TRBV4-2
TGTGCCAGCAGCCAAGCGGCGGCACCTAGCACAGATACGCAGTATTTT
CASSQAAAPSTDTQYF
>TRBJ2-1|.|.|13|TRBV9
TGTGCCAGCAGCGTAGTTGCCGAAAATGAGCAGTTCTTC
CASSVVAENEQFF
>TRBJ1-5|.|TRBD1|15|TRBV20-1
TGCAGTGCTAGAGATGTACGGACAGGGCTTCAGCCCCAGCATTTT
CSARDVRTGLQPQHF
>TRBJ2-2|.|TRBD2|16|TRBV27
TGTGCCAGCAGTTTAAGGCTAGCGGCTACAAACGGGGAGCTGTTTTTT
CASSLRLAATNGELFF
>TRBJ2-3|.|.|15|TRBV19
TGTGCCAGTAGTCCGCCGGGACTCCGCACAGATACGCAGTATTTT
CASSPPGLRTDTQYF
>TRBJ1-2|.|.|14|TRBV19
TGTGCCAGTAGTATTAGGCGGAGTAACTATGGCTACACCTTC
CASSIRRSNYGYTF
>TRBJ1-6|few|.|14|TRBV2
TGTGCCAGCGGTGCGGACAGTAAAAATTCACCCCTCCACTTT
CASGADSKNSPLHF
>TRBJ2-2|few|.|14|TRBV19
TGTGCCAGTTCGAGGAGGGCCCACGCCGGGGAGCTGTTTTTT
CASSRRAHAGELFF
>TRBJ1-5|.|.|12|TRBV28
TGTGCCAGCATCGCCCTAAATCAGCCCCAGCATTTT
CASIALNQPQHF
>TRBJ1-5|few|.|14|TRBV19
TGTGCCAGTAGTACCCGGACAGCCAATCAGCCCCAGCATTTT
CASSTRTANQPQHF
>TRBJ1-2|.|.|12|TRBV20-1
TGCAGTGCTAGAGATGCATCCTATGGCTACACCTTC
CSARDASYGYTF
>TRBJ1-3|few|.|14|TRBV20-1
TGCAGTGCTAGAGATGCAGGGCCTGGAAACACCATATATTTT
CSARDAGPGNTIYF
>TRBJ1-5|medium-sized|TRBD1|18|TRBV27
TGTGCCAGCAGTGGGGGGGACAGGGAGTTCTATAGCAATCAGCCCCAGCATTTT
CASSGGDREFYSNQPQHF
>TRBJ1-1|once|.|14|TRBV18
TGTGCCAGCTCACCTCTTACACGAAACACTGAAGCTTTCTTT
CASSPLTRNTEAFF
>TRBJ2-7|.|.|15|TRBV21-1
TGTGCCAGCAGCAAAGCGCAGCGGGGGTACTACGAGCAGTACTTC
CASSKAQRGYYEQYF
>TRBJ2-7|.|TRBD1|16|TRBV19
TGTGCCAGTACCTCGGAGTTTCGGACAGGTACCTACGAGCAGTACTTC
CASTSEFRTGTYEQYF
>TRBJ2-7|.|TRBD1|13|TRBV6-1
TGTGCCAGCAGTCCCGGGACAGTCTACGAGCAGTACTTC
CASSPGTVYEQYF
>TRBJ1-5|.|.|16|TRBV6-2/TRBV6-3
TGTGCCAGCAGTCAGGCCGGGGGCCTTAGCAATCAGCCCCAGCATTTT
CASSQAGGLSNQPQHF
>TRBJ1-1|.|.|14|TRBV27
TGTGCCAGCAGGTTTGTCGGGTGGGGCACTGAAGCTTTCTTT
CASRFVGWGTEAFF
>TRBJ2-3|.|.|12|TRBV7-9
TGTGCCAGCAGTCAGGGGACAGATACGCAGTATTTT
CASSQGTDTQYF